This T cell receptor beta chain appears in the sequencing data of a study of T cell responses to AZD1222 COVID-19 vaccine. After removal of 3 bases from V and 3 bases from J, the junction contained 7 bases not matched to a gene. CDR1 and CDR2 (germline): KGHDR, SFDVKD. CDR3 length equals 16 residues. Some clones are missing from TCRdb's copy, which holds only in-frame ones; the method was immunoSEQ multiplex PCR. The sample holds tens of thousands of clones, about 80% seen once. The material was peripheral blood, obtained 28 days after the second AZD1222 dose. The source is an adult who received the AZD1222 COVID-19 vaccine. The chain combines TRBV24-1 with TRBJ2-1; 7 bases fit TRBD1. The chain's CDR3 is CATSDGDRAGYNEQFF. The CDR3 region has the DNA TGTGCCACCAGTGATGGTGACAGGGCGGGCTACAATGAGCAGTTCTTC.